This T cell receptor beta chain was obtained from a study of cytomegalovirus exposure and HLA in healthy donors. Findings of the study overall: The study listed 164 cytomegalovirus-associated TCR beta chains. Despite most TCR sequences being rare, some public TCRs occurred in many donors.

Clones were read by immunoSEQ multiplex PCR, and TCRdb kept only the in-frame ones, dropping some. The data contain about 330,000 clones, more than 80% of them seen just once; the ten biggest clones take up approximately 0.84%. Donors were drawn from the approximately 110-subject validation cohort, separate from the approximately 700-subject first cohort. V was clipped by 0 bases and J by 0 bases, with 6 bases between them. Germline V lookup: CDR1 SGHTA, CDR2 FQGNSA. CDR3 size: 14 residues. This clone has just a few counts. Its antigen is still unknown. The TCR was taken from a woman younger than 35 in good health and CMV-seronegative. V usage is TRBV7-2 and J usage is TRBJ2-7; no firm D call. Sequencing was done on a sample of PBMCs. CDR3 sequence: CASSLARSSYEQYF. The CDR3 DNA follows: TGTGCCAGCAGCTTAGCGAGGAGCTCCTACGAGCAGTACTTC.